The 30 T cell receptor beta chains below were found in one sample sequenced in a study of T cells in Graves' hyperthyroidism and ophthalmopathy. What was amplified from RNA transcripts were TCR beta CDR3 regions. First-round RT-PCR with HTBI primers amplified the TCR CDR3 region. TCRdb reprocessed the multiplex PCR reads with MiXCR, giving one entry per CDR3 protein. The table has approximately 590,000 distinct CDR3 sequences, 15% to 19% seen once. Sequencing was performed on blood. The receptors stem from a woman aged 25 to 39 with Graves' hyperthyroidism.

This clonotype occurred many times. The gene calls are TRBV5-5 and TRBJ2-7, with 9 bases aligning to TRBD2. The CDR3 loop spans 16 amino acids. J gave up 7 bases and V 4 bases, and 15 bases lay outside the gene matches. Looked up from germline, CDR1 is SGHKS and CDR2 is YYEKEE (reference sequence). The CDR3 sequence is CASSLAGSGLLGEQYF. The DNA for the CDR3 is TGTGCCAGCAGCCTAGCGGGGTCGGGCCTTCTAGGAGAGCAGTACTTC.

The table lists this clonotype with a few counts. DNA for the CDR3: TGTGCCAGCAGCGTAGATCAGGGTCCGGTTGGGGCCAACGTCCTGACTTTC. Encoded protein: CASSVDQGPVGANVLTF. This chain uses TRBV9 with TRBJ2-6; TRBD1 is a possible D gene (5 bases). The germline gives CDR1 SGDLS, CDR2 YYNGEE. Trimming shortened V by 0 bases and J by 3 bases, and 13 bases separated the two germline ends. The CDR3 extends over 17 amino acids.

This rearrangement joins TRBV12-3 or TRBV12-4 to TRBJ2-7; 11 bases are shared with TRBD2. The junction had 9 bases not matched to a gene; V was cut back by 0 bases and J by 5 bases. CDR3 length equals 17 residues. CDR3 nucleotide sequence: TGTGCCAGCAGTTTAGCCCTAGCGGGAGGCCTGCTCCACGAGCAGTACTTC. Translating gives CASSLALAGGLLHEQYF.

The chain combines TRBV7-9 with TRBJ2-4; D not certain. The germline gives CDR1 SEHNR, CDR2 FQNEAQ (reference sequence). V lost 1 base, J lost 1 base, and 14 bases lay in between. This CDR3 is 17 amino acids long. CDR3 amino acids: CASSLVWSGEAKNIQYF. In nucleotides, the CDR3 is TGTGCCAGCAGCTTAGTTTGGTCTGGTGAGGCCAAAAACATTCAGTACTTC.

This clonotype was seen many times. The chain links TRBV30 to TRBJ2-7; D remains unclear. The CDR3 contains 13 residues. Trimming stripped 0 bases from V and 0 bases from J, with 6 bases between. The germline V gene has CDR1 GTSNPN and CDR2 SVGIG (reference sequence). CDR3 sequence: CAWSVTNSYEQYF. The CDR3 DNA follows: TGTGCCTGGAGTGTAACTAACTCCTACGAGCAGTACTTC.

This clonotype appeared a few times. The rearrangement links TRBV9 to TRBJ1-1; maybe TRBD1 (6 bases). The CDR3 totals 15 residues. V lost 0 bases and J lost 4, with 13 bases in between. Germline CDR1 and CDR2: SGDLS and YYNGEE. CDR3 bases: TGTGCCAGCAGCGTAGGTGGGGGGGCGGCCACTGAAGCTTTCTTT. Encoded protein: CASSVGGGAATEAFF.

The chain combines TRBV5-1 with TRBJ2-5; D may correspond to TRBD1 or TRBD2 (7 bases each). CDR1 SGHRS and CDR2 YFSETQ come from the germline V gene. V lost 1 base, J lost 4 bases, and 11 bases lay in between. The CDR3 is 14 amino acids. The CDR3: CASSLQGEGETQYF. The CDR3, as DNA: TGCGCCAGCAGCTTGCAGGGGGAGGGAGAGACCCAGTACTTC.

This clonotype occurred a few times. The V call is TRBV9, the J call TRBJ2-3; 9 nucleotides line up with TRBD2. Per the germline V gene, CDR1 is SGDLS and CDR2 is YYNGEE. This CDR3 has 18 residues. J gave up 4 bases and V 4 bases, and 16 bases lay outside the gene matches. DNA for the CDR3: TGTGCCAGCAGCTCCCCCTTGACCGGGACTAGCCATGCAGATACGCAGTATTTT. It is translated as CASSSPLTGTSHADTQYF.

Many counts were recorded for this clonotype. The rearrangement links TRBV20-1 to TRBJ2-1; 7 positions match TRBD2. This CDR3 comprises 18 residues. Germline V gene lookup returns CDR1 DFQATT and CDR2 SNEGSKA (reference sequence). V lost 0 bases to trimming and J lost 0 bases; unmatched junction nucleotides: 11. CDR3 loop: CSARDRGPSGNSYNEQFF. The CDR3 DNA is TGCAGTGCTAGAGATCGCGGGCCTAGCGGTAACTCCTACAATGAGCAGTTCTTC.

The J gene is TRBJ1-2, the V gene TRBV20-1; the match to TRBD1 covers 9 bases. The CDR3 covers 14 residues. CDR1 DFQATT and CDR2 SNEGSKA come from the germline V gene (reference sequence). The V gene end was trimmed by 1 base and the J gene end by 7 bases; junction bases not matched to a gene: 7. CDR3 sequence: CSARGGTGLAGYTF. Here the CDR3 DNA reads TGCAGTGCTAGAGGAGGGACAGGGCTTGCTGGCTACACCTTC.

This clonotype was found a few times. The V call is TRBV19, the J call TRBJ1-1, with a tentative D call TRBD1 (5 bases). The CDR3 has 14 amino acids. The germline gives CDR1 LNHDA, CDR2 SQIVND (reference sequence). V lost 4 bases and J 1 base, leaving 10 bases between the germline ends. Written as DNA, the CDR3 is TGTGCCAGTAGTAAAACGGGGGGGAACACTGAAGCTTTCTTT. The encoded protein is CASSKTGGNTEAFF.

This clonotype occurred many times. The chain employs TRBV12-3 or TRBV12-4 and TRBJ2-1; either TRBD1 or TRBD2 may supply D (5 bases each). There are 15 residues in the CDR3. V was clipped by 1 base and J by 3 bases, with 10 bases between them. The CDR3 loop is CASSLVRGVYNEQFF. CDR3 nucleotide sequence: TGTGCCAGCAGTTTAGTTAGAGGGGTCTACAATGAGCAGTTCTTC.

The table lists this clonotype with many counts. The chain couples TRBV20-1 to TRBJ2-3; D call uncertain. The CDR3 has 12 residues. The germline CDR1 and CDR2 sequences are DFQATT and SNEGSKA (reference sequence). Trimming left V 0 bases short and J 4 bases short, with 5 bases between. This chain's CDR3 is CSARDVADTQYF. In nucleotides, the CDR3 is TGCAGTGCTAGAGATGTGGCAGATACGCAGTATTTT.

This clonotype was seen at least ten times. The rearrangement links TRBV7-9 to TRBJ2-1, with D uncertain. CDR1 is SEHNR and CDR2 is FQNEAQ in the germline V gene (reference sequence). V was clipped by 5 bases and J by 1 base, with 6 bases between them. The CDR3 loop spans 13 amino acids. The CDR3 loop reads CASSPLSYNEQFF. As DNA, the CDR3 is TGTGCCAGCAGCCCCCTTTCCTACAATGAGCAGTTCTTC.

This clonotype was seen ten or more times. This chain links TRBV9 with TRBJ2-1, with TRBD2 identical over 9 bases. Per germline, CDR1 SGDLS and CDR2 YYNGEE. The CDR3 runs to 17 residues. Unmatched junction bases numbered 10, after V lost 0 bases and J lost 6 bases. The CDR3 DNA reads as TGTGCCAGCAGCGTAGTCGCGGGAGGGCCACTATCCAATGAGCAGTTCTTC. Amino acid sequence: CASSVVAGGPLSNEQFF.

This clonotype has only a few counts. The V call is TRBV20-1, the J call TRBJ2-3, with 11 bases that match TRBD2. This CDR3 region has 20 residues. With 0 bases clipped from V and 1 base from J, the junction kept 15 bases outside the gene matches. Germline V lookup: CDR1 DFQATT, CDR2 SNEGSKA (reference sequence). The CDR3 here is CSARDPSVTSGSWGTDTQYF. The CDR3 DNA reads as TGCAGTGCTAGAGATCCCTCCGTCACTAGCGGGAGTTGGGGCACAGATACGCAGTATTTT.

This clonotype was seen many times. In DNA form, the CDR3 reads TGTGCCACCAGGGATGACTCCGGGGCCGCCTACGAGCAGTACTTC. Translation gives CATRDDSGAAYEQYF. The chain uses TRBV15 and TRBJ2-7; perhaps D is TRBD1 or TRBD2 (5 bases each). The CDR3 length is 15 residues. From germline, CDR1 is LNHNV and CDR2 YYDKDF (reference sequence). Trimming left V 6 bases short and J 2 bases short, with 17 bases between. Complete variable domain (other parts from reference TRBV15 and TRBJ2-7): DAMVIQNPRYQVTQFGKPVTLSCSQTLNHNVMYWYQQKSSQAPKLLFHYYDKDFNNEADTPDNFQSRRPNTSFCFLDIRSPGLGDTAMYLCATRDDSGAAYEQYFGPGTRLTVT.

This chain links TRBV25-1 with TRBJ2-1; TRBD1 matches at 7 bases. Germline trimming cut 9 bases from V and 1 base from J; bases unmatched to any gene: 9. Germline values: CDR1 MGHDK, CDR2 SYGVNS. This CDR3 comprises 15 residues. The CDR3 is CASGTDRLSYNEQFF. The DNA of the CDR3 is TGTGCCAGTGGGACGGACAGGCTTTCCTACAATGAGCAGTTCTTC.

As for this clonotype: Since the CDR3 does not end with the conserved phenylalanine or tryptophan, this likely comes from a read error. The chain carries TRBV7-8 and TRBJ2-7; possibly TRBD1 or TRBD2 for D (5 bases each). The CDR3 extends over 12 amino acids. V lost 3 bases and J lost 6, with 9 bases in between. Germline loops: CDR1 SGHVS, CDR2 FQNEAQ. The CDR3 spells CASSFTGREQYI. The CDR3 region has the DNA TGTGCCAGCAGCTTTACGGGACGCGAGCAGTACATC.

The sample holds many counts of this clonotype. This chain joins TRBV7-9 and TRBJ1-1; D uncertain. Germline values: CDR1 SEHNR, CDR2 FQNEAQ (reference sequence). Trimming removed 4 bases at V and 5 bases at J, with 11 bases between. The CDR3 is 13 amino acids. The CDR3 DNA follows: TGTGCCAGCAGCTCTAGTGGAGGAACTGAAGCTTTCTTT. Its protein product is CASSSSGGTEAFF.

There are many counts of this clonotype. This chain uses TRBV30 with TRBJ1-1; no reliable D call. V dropped 6 bases and J dropped 4 bases, with 21 bases sitting between them. There are 15 residues in the CDR3. Germline CDR1 reads GTSNPN; CDR2 reads SVGIG (reference sequence). CDR3 amino acids: CACRLNLGYRTEAFF. CDR3 nucleotides: TGTGCCTGTCGACTTAATTTGGGTTATCGCACTGAAGCTTTCTTT.

There are a few counts of this clonotype. The V gene is TRBV30, the J gene TRBJ2-2; 7 nucleotides line up with TRBD2. V lost 4 bases and J lost 0; bases outside the gene matches: 2. This CDR3 has 14 amino acids. Germline loops: CDR1 GTSNPN, CDR2 SVGIG (reference sequence). Written as DNA, the CDR3 is TGTGCCTGGAATCGGGGGGCGAACACCGGGGAGCTGTTTTTT. This sequence encodes CAWNRGANTGELFF.

This clonotype was seen more than once but under ten times. The chain is built from TRBV29-1 and TRBJ2-2, with D possibly being TRBD1 (7 bases). The CDR3 has 14 amino acids. Per germline, CDR1 SQVTM and CDR2 ANQGSEA. Trimming cost V 7 bases and J 4 bases, with 16 bases left between them. CDR3 in amino acids: CSAEEGAATGELFF. The CDR3 nucleotides read TGCAGCGCCGAGGAGGGGGCGGCCACCGGGGAGCTGTTTTTT.

This clonotype was seen repeatedly, ten times or more. The rearrangement links TRBV24-1 to TRBJ1-1, with D unresolved. Germline assignment: CDR1 KGHDR and CDR2 SFDVKD. Trimming cost V 7 bases and J 1 base, with 9 bases left between them. This CDR3 has 13 residues. Written as DNA, the CDR3 is TGTGCCACCAGATGGAGAGAGAACACTGAAGCTTTCTTT. Protein sequence: CATRWRENTEAFF.

J is TRBJ2-2 and V is TRBV6-2 or TRBV6-3; 10 bases agree with TRBD1. The germline V gene encodes CDR1 MNHEY and CDR2 SVGEGT. This CDR3 spans 14 amino acids. The junction had 9 bases not matched to a gene; V was cut back by 4 bases and J by 13 bases. The CDR3 region has the DNA TGTGCCAGCAGTTCGACCCTGGGACAGGGGAGGCTGTTTTTT. Its protein product is CASSSTLGQGRLFF.

In its sample, this clonotype was seen many times. The chain is built from TRBV2 and TRBJ1-5, with TRBD1 identical over 9 bases. The CDR3 spans 14 residues. V lost 4 bases, J lost 7 bases, and 5 bases stayed unmatched. Germline V gene data show CDR1 as SNHLY and CDR2 as FYNNEI. The CDR3 region has the DNA TGTGCCAGCAGTGGACAGGGGGTATACCAGCCCCAGCATTTT. Translating it yields CASSGQGVYQPQHF.

This clonotype was detected ten times or more. The genes are TRBV7-6 and TRBJ2-7; 8 bases are shared with TRBD2. This CDR3 spans 19 amino acids. Germline CDR1 reads SGHVS; CDR2 reads FNYEAQ. V was clipped by 2 bases and J by 0 bases; unmatched bases: 15. The CDR3 sequence is CASSLLLGGPLAGSYEQYF. DNA for the CDR3: TGTGCCAGCAGCTTATTGCTGGGGGGACCGCTAGCGGGCTCCTACGAGCAGTACTTC.

This clonotype came up a few times. The chain links TRBV6-2 or TRBV6-3 to TRBJ2-7; no clear D gene. V was clipped by 7 bases and J by 4 bases, with 17 bases between them. Germline CDR1 reads MNHEY; CDR2 reads SVGEGT. The CDR3 is 14 amino acids. CDR3 amino acids: CASNPLVGGYEQYF. As DNA, the CDR3 is TGTGCCAGCAACCCCCTGGTGGGTGGATACGAGCAGTACTTC.

This clonotype showed up many times. The gene calls are TRBV3-1 and TRBJ1-4, with D perhaps matching TRBD1 (6 bases). V dropped 2 bases and J dropped 5 bases, with 9 bases sitting between them. In germline, CDR1 is LGHDT, CDR2 YNNKEL (reference sequence). CDR3 size: 14 residues. Here the CDR3 DNA reads TGTGCCAGCAGCCAAATAGGGGGGAATGAAAAACTGTTTTTT. This translates into CASSQIGGNEKLFF.

This clonotype was recorded at least ten times. The rearrangement links TRBV11-2 to TRBJ1-4; D not resolved. Per germline, CDR1 SGHAT and CDR2 FQNNGV. The CDR3 consists of 14 residues. The CDR3 region is CASERSATNEKLFF. The CDR3 DNA is TGTGCAAGCGAACGCTCTGCAACTAATGAAAAACTGTTTTTT. Full variable domain (outside the CDR3, taken from reference TRBV11-2 and TRBJ1-4): EAGVAQSPRYKIIEKRQSVAFWCNPISGHATLYWYQQILGQGPKLLIQFQNNGVVDDSQLPKDRFSAERLKGVDSTLKIQPAKLEDSAVYLCASERSATNEKLFFGSGTQLSVL.